This T cell receptor (beta chain) was recorded in a study (dated by TCRdb to the mid-2010s). On this clonotype itself: Which antigen it targets is not known. The input lacks base qualities; no much larger clone sits a single base away. Since the library was made to target alpha chains, this beta chain is a stray read and its abundance is not meaningful.

The CDR3 goes from the cysteine to the phenylalanine over 16 residues. Only the CDR3 part of the read is kept: 48 bases, read in frame from the first base. Trimming costs V 6 bases and J 4 bases, and their ends lie 20 bases apart. Library generation was performed with RT-PCR. The sequencer was an Illumina MiSeq. TCRdb reran the public reads through fastp at Q25 and MiXCR, keeping productive beta chains. CDR3 protein sequences are deduplicated, and each keeps its most common genes and DNA. Present in this sample are some 6,500 distinct CDR3 sequences, roughly 92% of which were seen just once. Together, the top ten hold roughly 8% of the sample.

Input material: memory CD4+ T cells from blood. This TCR was recovered from a female donor in good health, serving as a healthy control. The chain was built from TRBV12-3 or TRBV12-4 and TRBJ2-3; TRBD1 is perhaps the D gene, given 6 matching bases. The base sequence is TGTGCCAGCAGCCCCCCCCGTGGGGGCGGCTCAGATACGCAGTATTTT. It is translated as CASSPPRGGGSDTQYF.